This TCR beta chain is from a study of identical twins. From the 5' RACE reads, TCRdb called clonotypes with MiXCR, one entry per CDR3 protein. The data show 650,000 to 750,000 distinct CDR3 sequences, about 20% seen once. Trimming took 2 bases from V and 2 from J, leaving 10 bases between them. CDR1 SGHTA and CDR2 FQGTGA come from the germline V gene. This CDR3 comprises 14 residues. This sample was shared with a second study, whose subject was T cells expressing NK-cell markers. That paper adds: Investigators obtained TCR beta repertoires from sorted CD3+CD56+NKG2C+, CD3+CD56+NKG2C- and CD3+CD56-NKG2C+ T cells.

Specimen: PBMCs. The chain employs TRBV7-3 and TRBJ2-7; D is undetermined. The TCR comes from a woman aged 18-29 years in good health. The CDR3 region has the DNA TGTGCCAGCAGCTTAGGCCTCGGCCCCTACGAGCAGTACTTC. It specifies CASSLGLGPYEQYF.